This T cell receptor (beta chain) was sequenced in a study of beta chain features in type 1 diabetes. The study, taken as a whole, reports: The question left open here concerned HLA type influencing TCRB rearrangement.

Sorting gave populations that all exceeded 98% purity. Expressed TCRB transcripts were sequenced because the isolated RNA had all been reverse transcribed beforehand. Data came from immunoSEQ multiplex PCR; TCRdb stores just in-frame clones and leaves some out. The sample has around 250,000 clones; about 30% are singletons. Germline V gives CDR1 MNHEY, CDR2 SVGAGI. Trimming removed 0 bases at V and 0 bases at J, with 6 bases between. The CDR3 has 15 residues. Regarding this clone: Its matching antigen is unknown.

Specimen: central memory CD4+ T cells from blood. This receptor was identified in a man in his thirties or forties in good health. V and J are TRBV6-5 and TRBJ2-1; weak D call: TRBD2 (6 bases). The DNA of the CDR3 is TGTGCCAGCAGTTACTCTAGCGGCTCCTACAATGAGCAGTTCTTC. This gives the protein CASSYSSGSYNEQFF.